This T cell receptor beta chain was identified during a study of cytomegalovirus exposure and HLA in healthy donors. Study as a whole: A later analysis reported the approximately 120 validation repertoires used the same platform as the 666 first-cohort repertoires.

General study findings and limits: Both high specificity and high sensitivity reportedly marked the classifier's diagnosis of cytomegalovirus status. The listing of roughly 160 TCR beta chains classed them as cytomegalovirus-associated.

CDR1 and CDR2 (germline): SEHNR, FQNEAQ (reference sequence). V lost 6 bases and J 0 bases, leaving 15 bases between the germline ends. This CDR3 region has 15 residues. Of note for this clone: What it recognizes is unknown.

The table came from immunoSEQ multiplex PCR; TCRdb's copy has only in-frame clones and leaves some out. This repertoire shows about 110,000 clones, over 75% found once; its top ten account for 3% to 3.5%. Sequencing was done on a sample of PBMCs. The clonotype comes from a woman between 18 and 29 years old in good health and CMV-seronegative. V gene TRBV7-9 combines with J gene TRBJ2-7, with D possibly matching TRBD1 (5 bases). The DNA of the CDR3 is TGTGCCAGCAGTCTAGACAGCTCATTCTCCTACGAGCAGTACTTC. Protein: CASSLDSSFSYEQYF.